Listed below are T cell receptor beta chains from one sample, sequenced in a study of Ad26.COV2.S vaccination and SARS-CoV-2 variants. Assay used: immunoSEQ multiplex PCR; TCRdb lists only in-frame clones, some missing. This table holds about 400,000 clones, roughly 90% found once. Here the sequenced sample was peripheral blood, taken in a trial of Ad26.COV2.S vaccine versus placebo. These receptors all stem from a person aged 18-65 years who received the Ad26.COV2.S COVID-19 vaccine or a placebo. Each CDR3 is given with its conserved first and last residue. D genes are given only for firm matches. Clone sizes are given selectively: once, few, many, or a class where the clone is expanded.

abundance,j_gene,d_gene,len,v_gene,CDR3nt,CDR3aa
once,TRBJ1-2,.,14,TRBV28,TGTGCCAGCAGACTACCGGGCCGACACTATGGCTACACCTTC,CASRLPGRHYGYTF
few,TRBJ1-2,.,15,TRBV18,TGTGCCAGCTCTACCCGGGACTCAAATTCCTATGGCTACACCTTC,CASSTRDSNSYGYTF
.,TRBJ2-7,.,16,TRBV27,TGTGCCAGCAGTTTAAAACGGCGGCCCGTAAAATACGAGCAGTACTTC,CASSLKRRPVKYEQYF
.,TRBJ2-7,TRBD1,14,TRBV28,TGTGCCAGCACCACAAGGGACAGGATGGGCGAGCAGTACTTC,CASTTRDRMGEQYF
.,TRBJ2-7,.,15,TRBV28,TGTGCCAGCAGTTTAAGGGTGACAGGCCCCTACGAGCAGTACTTC,CASSLRVTGPYEQYF
.,TRBJ2-2,TRBD1,14,TRBV19,TGTGCCAGTAGTCTCCAGGGGGTGGCCGGGGAGCTGTTTTTT,CASSLQGVAGELFF
once,TRBJ2-7,TRBD1,12,TRBV7-8,TGTGCCAGCAGCTCAGGGGGCTCCGAGCAGTACTTC,CASSSGGSEQYF
.,TRBJ1-1,.,14,TRBV6-5,TGTGCCAGCAGTTACTTCGCGGGGGGCACTGAAGCTTTCTTT,CASSYFAGGTEAFF
.,TRBJ1-3,.,16,TRBV9,TGTGCCAGCAGCGTCGGAAGCGGGCACTATGGAAACACCATATATTTT,CASSVGSGHYGNTIYF
.,TRBJ1-6,.,12,TRBV5-8,TGTGCCAGCAGCTTGACGGGGTCACCCCTCCACTTT,CASSLTGSPLHF
.,TRBJ2-1,.,14,TRBV21-1,TGTGCCACCCTAAGGACTAGCGGGACCTATGAGCAGTTCTTC,CATLRTSGTYEQFF
once,TRBJ1-3,.,15,TRBV5-4,TGTGCCAGCAGCACTGACGGGAGCTCTGGAAACACCATATATTTT,CASSTDGSSGNTIYF
.,TRBJ2-3,TRBD1,13,TRBV6-4,TGTGCCAGCGCCTCGGACAGGGTGGATACGCAGTATTTT,CASASDRVDTQYF
.,TRBJ2-7,.,15,TRBV7-9,TGTGCCAGCAGCTTTCTCGGAAGGGAATTCGACGAGCAGTACTTC,CASSFLGREFDEQYF
.,TRBJ2-7,TRBD2,15,TRBV5-5,TGTGCCAGCAGCTTTGGCGGGAGTGGATCCTACGAGCAGTACTTC,CASSFGGSGSYEQYF
.,TRBJ2-3,TRBD2,16,TRBV11-2,TGTGCCAGCAGCCCTACGTCGCTAGCGGGTACAGATACGCAGTATTTT,CASSPTSLAGTDTQYF
.,TRBJ2-3,.,15,TRBV5-1,TGCGCCAGCAGCCTCACAAAAAGGCTCACAGATACGCAGTATTTT,CASSLTKRLTDTQYF
.,TRBJ2-7,.,15,TRBV11-3,TGTGCCAGCAGCGTCTCGTCCAGGGGCCATTACGAGCAGTACTTC,CASSVSSRGHYEQYF
.,TRBJ2-1,.,16,TRBV11-2,TGTGCCAGCAGCTTAGATGACAGATTCCCCTACAATGAGCAGTTCTTC,CASSLDDRFPYNEQFF
.,TRBJ2-1,.,14,TRBV30,TGTGCCTGGACCTCACCCCGCCTACTGAATGAGCAGTTCTTC,CAWTSPRLLNEQFF
few,TRBJ1-6,.,14,TRBV5-6,TGTGCCAGCAGTTTTAGAGCAGGGAATTCACCCCTCCACTTT,CASSFRAGNSPLHF
.,TRBJ2-1,.,17,TRBV7-2,TGTGCCAGCAGGAGGCCGGAAGCGCCGAGCTCCTACAATGAGCAGTTCTTC,CASRRPEAPSSYNEQFF
.,TRBJ1-5,.,13,TRBV30,TGTGCCTGGGCACAGGACAGCAATCAGCCCCAGCATTTT,CAWAQDSNQPQHF
.,TRBJ2-2,.,14,TRBV5-1,TGCGCCAGCAGTGGGGCCACAAACACCGGGGAGCTGTTTTTT,CASSGATNTGELFF
.,TRBJ2-7,TRBD2,14,TRBV11-2,TGTGCCAGCAGCCGTCTAGCGGGAGACTACGAGCAGTACTTC,CASSRLAGDYEQYF
.,TRBJ2-2,.,18,TRBV7-6,TGTGCCAGCAGCTTCTCCCGGTGGCCGGCTCGCACCGCCGGGGAGCTGTTTTTT,CASSFSRWPARTAGELFF
.,TRBJ2-1,TRBD1,15,TRBV5-1,TGCGCCAGCAGCTCCGGGACAGGGGAATACAATGAGCAGTTCTTC,CASSSGTGEYNEQFF
.,TRBJ2-1,.,15,TRBV9,TGTGCCAGCAGCGTAGAGGATACAGGTTACAATGAGCAGTTCTTC,CASSVEDTGYNEQFF
few,TRBJ2-2,.,15,TRBV7-3,TGTGCCAGCAGCTGGGGCCTGGGGTACACCGGGGAGCTGTTTTTT,CASSWGLGYTGELFF
once,TRBJ2-1,.,14,TRBV5-4,TGTGCCAGTACCGTCGACACGTCCTACAATGAGCAGTTCTTC,CASTVDTSYNEQFF
.,TRBJ2-5,.,15,TRBV14,TGTGCCAGCAGCCATGCCCGGACGGATAGGGGGACCCAGTACTTC,CASSHARTDRGTQYF
.,TRBJ2-2,TRBD1,15,TRBV27,TGTGCCAGCAGCAGGACAGGTCTGAACACCGGGGAGCTGTTTTTT,CASSRTGLNTGELFF
.,TRBJ2-7,.,13,TRBV6-6,TGTGCCAGCACCAAAGATGACAGCTACGAGCAGTACTTC,CASTKDDSYEQYF
.,TRBJ2-1,.,13,TRBV7-2,TGTGCCAGCAGCTTTGCCCGAGCTCGAGAGCAGTTCTTC,CASSFARAREQFF
.,TRBJ2-7,.,16,TRBV21-1,TGTGCCAGCAGCAAAGGGTGGCGGGAGGGCCATGACGAGCAGTACTTC,CASSKGWREGHDEQYF
.,TRBJ2-2,.,17,TRBV19,TGTGCCAGCGCCGAAACGACGGGGTCCGAGATCACCGGGGAGCTGTTTTTT,CASAETTGSEITGELFF
once,TRBJ2-7,.,14,TRBV7-9,TGTGCCAGCAGCACCCAGGGCGACCTCTCCGAGCAGTACTTC,CASSTQGDLSEQYF
.,TRBJ2-7,TRBD2,14,TRBV15,TGTGCCACCAGCAGATGGTCCGGGACTAGCGACCCGGTCTTC,CATSRWSGTSDPVF
few,TRBJ1-6,.,12,TRBV7-6,TGTGCCAGCAGTCCCGTTAATTCACCCCTCCACTTT,CASSPVNSPLHF
once,TRBJ2-1,.,14,TRBV5-1,TGCGCCAGCAGCGCTGCCCCAGGAGACAATGAGCAGTTCTTC,CASSAAPGDNEQFF
.,TRBJ2-1,.,14,TRBV10-1,TGCGCCAGCAGTGAGGGGGGCCCTAGGAATGAGCAGTTCTTC,CASSEGGPRNEQFF
.,TRBJ1-4,TRBD1,14,TRBV5-1,TGCGCCAGCAGCACAGGGGCAACTAATGAAAAACTGTTTTTT,CASSTGATNEKLFF
.,TRBJ2-1,TRBD2,19,TRBV11-3,TGTGCCAGCAGCTTAGATATGACGACTAGCGGGAGCTCCTACAATGAGCAGTTCTTC,CASSLDMTTSGSSYNEQFF
.,TRBJ1-4,.,13,TRBV19,TGTGCCAGTAGTATGACACCCGGAGAAAAACTGTTTTTT,CASSMTPGEKLFF
.,TRBJ2-5,TRBD2,16,TRBV9,TGTGCCAGCAGCGTCGCTAGCGGGAGGGCCGGGGAGACCCAGTACTTC,CASSVASGRAGETQYF
.,TRBJ2-3,.,16,TRBV15,TGTGCCACCAGCAGAGCCTCAGGGCCCCGCACAGATACGCAGTATTTT,CATSRASGPRTDTQYF
.,TRBJ2-2,.,16,TRBV28,TGTGCCAGCAGTTTAAGGGCAGGGTTGCTCACCGGGGAGCTGTTTTTT,CASSLRAGLLTGELFF
.,TRBJ2-7,.,12,TRBV11-2,TGTGCCAGCAGCTTAGGGACTACAACTACCTACTTC,CASSLGTTTTYF
.,TRBJ2-1,.,15,TRBV6-2/TRBV6-3,TGTGCCAGCAGTCCGGGGCCACGGACCTACAATGAGCAGTTCTTC,CASSPGPRTYNEQFF
few,TRBJ1-2,.,17,TRBV11-2,TGTGCCAGCAGCCCAGGGGAACCACAGGGCTCTAACTATGGCTACACCTTC,CASSPGEPQGSNYGYTF
.,TRBJ2-7,.,14,TRBV5-1,TGCGCCAGCAGCCACGACGGGCCTTCCTACGAGCAGTACTTC,CASSHDGPSYEQYF
.,TRBJ2-5,.,16,TRBV12-5,TGTGCTAGTGGTTTGGGCCAGACAGGCGCACAAGAGACCCAGTACTTC,CASGLGQTGAQETQYF
.,TRBJ2-2,.,15,TRBV18,TGTGCCAGCTCACCGCCGAATACCTACACCGGGGAGCTGTTTTTT,CASSPPNTYTGELFF
.,TRBJ2-7,TRBD1,16,TRBV18,TGTGCCAGCTCACCGGGGAGGGACAGGGGAATATACGAGCAGTACTTC,CASSPGRDRGIYEQYF
.,TRBJ1-1,.,11,TRBV27,TGTGCCAGCAGTTCATCCGCTGAAGCTTTCTTT,CASSSSAEAFF